The 25 T cell receptor beta chains below all came from one sample that was sequenced in a study of OX40 agonist ivuxolimab in advanced cancers. Measured with immunoSEQ multiplex PCR; TCRdb has only the in-frame clones, and not every one. There are 60,000 to 75,000 clones in the sample; just over 85% occur only once, and around 0.86% lies in the top ten. The sequencing here drew on CD4+ or CD8+ T cells sorted from blood, taken in a trial of the OX40 agonist ivuxolimab. These receptors came from an adult with an advanced solid tumor such as melanoma, head and neck, liver or kidney cancer.

Here the CDR3 reads CASSIGLYQLGISGANVLTF. The CDR3 coding sequence is TGTGCCAGTAGTATCGGCCTTTACCAATTGGGTATCTCTGGGGCCAACGTCCTGACTTTC. The chain has TRBV19 and TRBJ2-6, with D hard to call. The CDR3 sequence is 20 residues long. The ends were cut back, 3 bases at V and 0 bases at J, with 21 bases in the middle. Germline lookup yields CDR1 LNHDA and CDR2 SQIVND (reference sequence).

The J gene is TRBJ2-1, the V gene TRBV6-5; tentative D call: TRBD2 (5 bases). The germline V gene has CDR1 MNHEY and CDR2 SVGAGI. The V end lost 0 bases, the J end lost 0 bases, and 9 bases lay between the germline ends. This CDR3 region has 16 residues. DNA of the CDR3: TGTGCCAGCAGTTACTCTCGGACTGGCTCCTACAATGAGCAGTTCTTC. The encoded protein is CASSYSRTGSYNEQFF.

This chain uses TRBV18 with TRBJ1-6, with D unresolved. CDR3 size: 16 residues. The germline V and J ends were trimmed by 5 bases and 10 bases, with 21 bases remaining between them. CDR1 and CDR2 (germline): KGHSH, LQKENI. As DNA, the CDR3 is TGTGCCAGCTCAGAAAGTAGCCCGTCAGGAGGCTCACCCCTCCACTTT. Translated, it gives CASSESSPSGGSPLHF.

The J gene is TRBJ2-7, the V gene TRBV20-1; D gene ambiguous. This CDR3 region has 11 residues. Trimming left V 3 bases short and J 6 bases short, with 9 bases between. CDR1 and CDR2 (germline): DFQATT, SNEGSKA (reference sequence). CDR3 amino acids: CSASLGGEQYF. The CDR3 coding sequence is TGCAGTGCTAGTCTGGGTGGCGAGCAGTACTTC.

This clone was counted a single time. The chain couples TRBV7-9 to TRBJ2-7; 7 bases fit TRBD1. Germline lookup yields CDR1 SEHNR and CDR2 FQNEAQ (reference sequence). This CDR3 spans 14 amino acids. The V and J ends lost 1 base and 4 bases, in that order; junction bases with no gene match: 4. The CDR3 DNA sequence: TGTGCCAGCAGCTTAGGCCGACAGGGATACGAGCAGTACTTC. Translated, it gives CASSLGRQGYEQYF. The full variable domain, with the rest looked up from reference TRBV7-9 and TRBJ2-7, is DTGVSQNPRHKITKRGQNVTFRCDPISEHNRLYWYRQTLGQGPEFLTYFQNEAQLEKSRLLSDRFSAERPKGSFSTLEIQRTEQGDSAMYLCASSLGRQGYEQYFGPGTRLTVT.

This chain uses TRBV4-3 with TRBJ2-7; 10 bases are shared with TRBD1. V lost 1 base and J lost 3; bases outside the gene matches: 3. The CDR3 consists of 15 residues. Germline V gene data show CDR1 as LGHNA and CDR2 as YSLEER. For the CDR3, the DNA is TGCGCCAGCAGCCAAGCCGGGACAGGGGACTACGAGCAGTACTTC. The encoded protein is CASSQAGTGDYEQYF.

This chain uses TRBV5-1 with TRBJ2-5; D is perhaps TRBD1 or TRBD2 (5 bases each). Germline CDR1 SGHRS, CDR2 YFSETQ. V was trimmed by 3 bases and J by 3 bases, leaving 12 bases between them. This CDR3 contains 14 residues. CDR3 sequence reads: CASSWDGVEETQYF. The CDR3 DNA sequence: TGCGCCAGCAGCTGGGACGGAGTAGAAGAGACCCAGTACTTC.

This clone showed up just a few times. The CDR3 nucleotides are TGTGCCACCAGCAGAGGGAATCAGCCCCAGCATTTT. This sequence encodes CATSRGNQPQHF. V is TRBV15 and J is TRBJ1-5; D uncertain. The CDR3 totals 12 residues. Between the trimmed V and J ends, which lost 1 base and 4 bases, there was a span of 2 bases. The germline CDR1 and CDR2 sequences are LNHNV and YYDKDF (reference sequence).

This clone was detected only once. The same CDR3 arises from other DNA sequences in this sample as well. CDR3 loop: CASSLGSGNTIYF. In nucleotides, the CDR3 is TGTGCCAGCAGCTTAGGCTCTGGAAACACCATATATTTT. V is TRBV7-2 and J is TRBJ1-3; D not certain. Per the germline V gene, CDR1 is SGHTA and CDR2 is FQGNSA. This CDR3 contains 13 residues. V lost 1 base and J 0 bases, leaving 1 base between the germline ends.

The rearrangement links TRBV7-9 to TRBJ1-2, with D uncertain. The V gene lost 8 bases and the J gene lost 3 bases, with 10 bases spanning the gap. CDR3 length equals 12 residues. The germline CDR1 and CDR2 sequences are SEHNR and FQNEAQ (reference sequence). In nucleotides, the CDR3 is TGTGCCAGCCGGAGGGAGGACTATGGCTACACCTTC. It codes for CASRREDYGYTF.

This clone was counted between two and nine times. The chain joins TRBV19 to TRBJ2-1, with 12 bases lining up with TRBD2. Trimming took 1 base from V and 4 from J; bases not matched to a gene: 8. CDR1 and CDR2 from the germline V gene are LNHDA and SQIVND (reference sequence). The CDR3 runs 18 residues. CDR3 nucleotides: TGTGCCAGTAGTATAGCTCCCTCACTAGCGGGAGGTTACAATGAGCAGTTCTTC. Protein product: CASSIAPSLAGGYNEQFF.

There are a few counts of this clone. The rearrangement joins TRBV7-9 to TRBJ2-7; D is perhaps TRBD1 (5 bases). This CDR3 contains 13 residues. V lost 4 bases, J lost 3 bases, and 10 bases lay in between. Germline values: CDR1 SEHNR, CDR2 FQNEAQ (reference sequence). For the CDR3, the DNA is TGTGCCAGCAGCTACCGACAGAACTACGAGCAGTACTTC. Translating it yields CASSYRQNYEQYF.

This chain connects TRBV12-5 to TRBJ2-1; 12 bases agree with TRBD2. The germline V gene encodes CDR1 LGHNT and CDR2 FRNRAP. The CDR3 has 17 amino acids. With 5 bases clipped from V and 8 bases from J, the junction kept 13 bases outside the gene matches. The chain's CDR3 is CASGATPTSGRVDEQFF. The CDR3 nucleotides are TGTGCTAGTGGTGCCACTCCGACTAGCGGGAGAGTAGATGAGCAGTTCTTC.

This rearrangement joins TRBV18 to TRBJ2-7; 9 bases fit TRBD2. Per germline, CDR1 KGHSH and CDR2 LQKENI. This CDR3 has 15 residues. V gave up 1 base and J gave up 2 bases; unmatched junction bases: 3. The CDR3 loop reads CASSPRTSGPYEQYF. In DNA, the CDR3 is TGTGCCAGCTCACCACGCACTAGCGGGCCCTACGAGCAGTACTTC.

The chain couples TRBV29-1 to TRBJ1-2; D possibly corresponds to TRBD1 (5 bases). Deletions cut 4 bases from V and 4 bases from J, with 13 bases between. Germline CDR1 is SQVTM and CDR2 is ANQGSEA. The length of the CDR3 is 13 residues. CDR3 protein: CSVVSGTLYGYTF. CDR3 coding DNA: TGCAGCGTTGTATCCGGGACGCTCTATGGCTACACCTTC.

The V call is TRBV6-6, the J call TRBJ1-1; tentative D call: TRBD1 (6 bases). The germline V gene has CDR1 MNHNY and CDR2 SVGAGI (reference sequence). With 6 bases removed from V and 1 base from J, the gap between germline ends came to 12 bases. CDR3 size: 14 residues. The CDR3, as DNA: TGTGCCAGCAGGGCGACAGGCCCGAACACTGAAGCTTTCTTT. Residues: CASRATGPNTEAFF.

The V and J genes are TRBV6-9 and TRBJ2-7; 7 nucleotides match TRBD1. Losses at the gene ends were 5 bases for V and 1 base for J; bases not matched to a gene: 2. The CDR3 totals 13 residues. CDR1 is MNHGY, CDR2 SVAAGI, per germline. The CDR3 nucleotides are TGTGCCAGCAGTGACAGGGTGTCCTACGAGCAGTACTTC. Its translation: CASSDRVSYEQYF.

The J gene is TRBJ2-3, the V gene TRBV12-2; the table calls TRBD2, which could not be checked here. TRBV12-2 is listed as a pseudogene. There are 15 residues in the CDR3. In DNA, the CDR3 is TGTGCCAGCAGCCCCGGGGGGGCGGGCACAGATACGCAGTATTTT. As protein: CASSPGGAGTDTQYF.

This chain joins TRBV18 and TRBJ2-5; D is ambiguous. This CDR3 is built from 13 residues. V shed 3 bases and J shed 2 bases, with 7 bases lying between them. Germline values: CDR1 KGHSH, CDR2 LQKENI. Written as DNA, the CDR3 is TGTGCCAGCTCACCGGCACAGCAAGAGACCCAGTACTTC. It translates to CASSPAQQETQYF.

With regard to this clone: Mismatch with germline at one junction end may stem from a read error. V and J are TRBV10-3 and TRBJ1-3; no reliable D call. The CDR3 covers 13 residues. The germline CDR1 and CDR2 sequences are ENHRY and SYGVKD. The CDR3 coding sequence is TGTGCCACGGAAGGAAACTCTGGCAACACCATATATTTT. Protein product: CATEGNSGNTIYF.

Concerning this clone itself: Its ends do not fully match the called genes, so a read error is possible. The rearrangement joins TRBV6-1 to TRBJ2-6; no clear D gene. The CDR3 is 16 amino acids. From germline, CDR1 is MNHNS and CDR2 SASEGT. CDR3 region: CASSEDTASGANVLTF. CDR3 bases: TGTGCCAGCAGCGAAGATACGGCCTCAGGGGCCAACGTCCTGACTTTC.

The chain's CDR3 is CASSPLGGGGYNEQFF. The CDR3 DNA sequence: TGTGCCAGCAGTCCCCTAGGGGGAGGTGGGTACAATGAGCAGTTCTTC. This chain links TRBV27 with TRBJ2-1; D might be TRBD1 or TRBD2, each matching 6 bases. Germline assignment: CDR1 MNHEY and CDR2 SMNVEV (reference sequence). Between the trimmed V and J ends, which lost 5 bases and 4 bases, there was a span of 18 bases. The CDR3 is 16 amino acids.

CDR3 nucleotides: TGTGCCAGCAACCCAGGGGGCAGCTCCTACGAGCAGTACTTC. As protein: CASNPGGSSYEQYF. V and J are TRBV5-4 and TRBJ2-7; 8 nucleotides line up with TRBD1. Unmatched junction bases numbered 5, after V lost 6 bases and J lost 0 bases. The CDR3 runs to 14 residues. Germline V gene data show CDR1 as SGHNT and CDR2 as YYREEE (reference sequence).

The chain recombines TRBV6-5 with TRBJ2-7; D may be TRBD2 (6 bases). CDR3 size: 14 residues. The germline CDR1 and CDR2 sequences are MNHEY and SVGAGI. With 8 bases removed from V and 2 bases from J, the gap between germline ends came to 16 bases. The CDR3 sequence is CASSPQGGPYEQYF. CDR3 bases: TGTGCCAGCTCCCCGCAAGGAGGGCCCTACGAGCAGTACTTC.

The genes are TRBV7-3 and TRBJ2-2; D is perhaps TRBD2 (5 bases). Deletions cut 6 bases from V and 5 bases from J, with 16 bases between. The CDR3 covers 15 residues. CDR1 is SGHTA, CDR2 FQGTGA, per germline. This chain's CDR3 is CASSSSEGGTGELFF. The CDR3 DNA reads TGTGCCAGCAGTTCATCCGAGGGTGGGACCGGGGAGCTGTTTTTT.